This T cell receptor beta chain stems from a study of blood T cell dynamics during melanoma immunotherapy. Time point indicated: pre-treatment baseline. Profiling relied on immunoSEQ multiplex PCR, and the TCRdb table lists in-frame clones only, not all of them. The data contain 4,000 to 4,500 clones, about 85% of them singletons. CDR3 size: 14 residues. V was pared by 4 bases and J by 1 base, with 8 bases between. Looked up from germline, CDR1 is LGHNA and CDR2 is YSLEER. Sequenced here: blood, sampled from a patient treated with checkpoint blockade. The sequence came from a human donor with melanoma. The chain joins TRBV4-3 to TRBJ1-5; D not resolved. The chain's CDR3 is CASSPTGSNQPQHF. The CDR3 region has the DNA TGCGCCAGCAGCCCGACTGGGAGCAATCAGCCCCAGCATTTT.